These 28 T cell receptor beta chains were sequenced from one sample in a study of OX40 agonist ivuxolimab in advanced cancers. TCRdb's copy holds only in-frame clones and misses some; the assay was immunoSEQ multiplex PCR. The sample shows 50,000 to 75,000 clones, around 85% of them seen only once. Sample: CD4+ or CD8+ T cells sorted from blood, taken in a trial of the OX40 agonist ivuxolimab. These receptors all come from an adult with an advanced solid tumor such as melanoma, head and neck, liver or kidney cancer.

The chain couples TRBV25-1 to TRBJ1-1; D gene ambiguous. The ends were cut back, 5 bases at V and 2 bases at J, with 12 bases in the middle. This CDR3 region has 14 residues. CDR1 is MGHDK, CDR2 SYGVNS, per germline. CDR3 nucleotides: TGTGCCAGCAGTTCCCTGTGGGGAAACACTGAAGCTTTCTTT. This sequence encodes CASSSLWGNTEAFF. The entire variable domain, with the rest obtained from reference TRBV25-1 and TRBJ1-1, is as follows: EADIYQTPRYLVIGTGKKITLECSQTMGHDKMYWYQQDPGMELHLIHYSYGVNSTEKGDLSSESTVSRIRTEHFPLTLESARPSHTSQYLCASSSLWGNTEAFFGQGTRLTVV.

The rearrangement joins TRBV7-2 to TRBJ2-5; 7 bases line up with TRBD1. J lost 4 bases, V lost 6 bases, and 11 bases had no gene match. The germline CDR1 and CDR2 sequences are SGHTA and FQGNSA. The CDR3 has 15 residues. This CDR3 is CASSLEGALRETQYF. Written as DNA, the CDR3 is TGTGCCAGCAGTCTAGAGGGGGCTCTTAGAGAGACCCAGTACTTC. The full variable domain, completed using reference TRBV7-2 and TRBJ2-5, is GAGVSQSPSNKVTEKGKDVELRCDPISGHTALYWYRQSLGQGLEFLIYFQGNSAPDKSGLPSDRFSAERTGGSVSTLTIQRTQQEDSAVYLCASSLEGALRETQYFGPGTRLLVL.

The V gene is TRBV5-1, the J gene TRBJ2-6; a possible D gene is TRBD2 (6 bases). CDR1 and CDR2 from the germline V gene are SGHRS and YFSETQ. The V gene lost 0 bases and the J gene lost 1 base, with 14 bases spanning the gap. This CDR3 has 18 residues. The CDR3 bases are TGCGCCAGCAGCTTGGTGCCAGGAGGACTATCTGGGGCCAACGTCCTGACTTTC. It codes for CASSLVPGGLSGANVLTF.

This rearrangement joins TRBV6-5 to TRBJ2-7; 7 bases are shared with TRBD2. There are 13 residues in the CDR3. Trimming cost V 6 bases and J 1 base; bases outside gene matches: 3. The V gene's germline CDR1 is MNHEY and CDR2 SVGAGI. The CDR3 bases are TGTGCCAGCAGACCGGGACTATCCTACGAGCAGTACTTC. This sequence encodes CASRPGLSYEQYF.

The chain joins TRBV7-3 to TRBJ1-5, with D unclear. The CDR3 has 13 residues. CDR1 and CDR2 (germline): SGHTA, FQGTGA. The ends were cut back, 2 bases at V and 4 bases at J, with 6 bases in the middle. The DNA of the CDR3 is TGTGCCAGCAGCTTAGGGCGGAATCAGCCCCAGCATTTT. It encodes CASSLGRNQPQHF.

CDR3 region: CASSHGRDRGGYTF. The CDR3 nucleotides read TGTGCCAGCAGCCACGGGAGGGACAGGGGTGGCTACACCTTC. This rearrangement joins TRBV5-4 to TRBJ1-2, with 10 bases lining up with TRBD1. J gave up 7 bases and V 4 bases, and 7 bases lay outside the gene matches. The germline V gene has CDR1 SGHNT and CDR2 YYREEE (reference sequence). The CDR3 is made up of 14 amino acids.

The chain couples TRBV19 to TRBJ2-1; the match to TRBD2 covers 14 bases. CDR3 length: 18 residues. Trimming at V came to 5 bases and at J to 6 bases, leaving 12 bases not matched to a gene. Per the germline V gene, CDR1 is LNHDA and CDR2 is SQIVND (reference sequence). CDR3 DNA: TGTGCCAGTAGTCCCCGACTAGCGGGAGGGCGAGTTGGCAATGAGCAGTTCTTC. Amino acid sequence: CASSPRLAGGRVGNEQFF.

This chain connects TRBV7-2 to TRBJ2-7; D is ambiguous. The germline V gene has CDR1 SGHTA and CDR2 FQGNSA. The CDR3 runs to 11 residues. The V end lost 5 bases, the J end lost 6 bases, and 8 bases lay between the germline ends. The CDR3 reads CASSRGFEQYF. In DNA form, the CDR3 reads TGTGCCAGCAGCCGAGGCTTCGAGCAGTACTTC.

The chain links TRBV19 to TRBJ1-2; D uncertain. Looked up from germline, CDR1 is LNHDA and CDR2 is SQIVND (reference sequence). Trimming left V 3 bases short and J 2 bases short, with 4 bases between. There are 12 residues in the CDR3. CDR3 amino acids: CASSISNYGYTF. DNA of the CDR3: TGTGCCAGTAGTATTTCGAACTATGGCTACACCTTC.

This clone appeared once. The V call is TRBV9, the J call TRBJ2-1; weak D call: TRBD1 (6 bases). Trimming left V 0 bases short and J 8 bases short, with 12 bases between. Per germline, CDR1 SGDLS and CDR2 YYNGEE. The CDR3 loop spans 14 amino acids. CDR3 DNA: TGTGCCAGCAGCGTAGAACAGGGAATTGATGAGCAGTTCTTC. It translates to CASSVEQGIDEQFF.

The V gene is TRBV6-5, the J gene TRBJ1-3; D remains ambiguous. Between the trimmed V and J ends, which lost 4 bases and 4 bases, there was a span of 11 bases. The CDR3 is 14 residues long. The V gene's germline CDR1 is MNHEY and CDR2 SVGAGI. The CDR3 nucleotides are TGTGCCAGCAGTTCGGACTTTGGAGGAAACACCATATATTTT. Translating it yields CASSSDFGGNTIYF.

The chain joins TRBV21-1 to TRBJ2-1. TRBV21-1 is given as a pseudogene. This CDR3 spans 14 amino acids. CDR3 loop: CASSKNYPYNEQFF. In nucleotides, the CDR3 is TGTGCCAGCAGCAAAAATTACCCCTACAATGAGCAGTTCTTC.

The J gene is TRBJ1-2, the V gene TRBV28, with a weak D call TRBD1 (5 bases). V lost 6 bases, J lost 8 bases, and 10 bases lay in between. The germline V gene encodes CDR1 MDHEN and CDR2 SYDVKM. The CDR3 consists of 11 residues. As DNA, the CDR3 is TGTGCCAGCAGCACCAACAGGGGCTACACCTTC. This sequence encodes CASSTNRGYTF.

This rearrangement joins TRBV9 to TRBJ2-5, with D possibly matching TRBD1 (7 bases). Germline CDR1 SGDLS, CDR2 YYNGEE. This CDR3 has 13 amino acids. The germline V and J ends were trimmed by 3 bases and 3 bases, with 9 bases remaining between them. The CDR3 DNA reads TGTGCCAGCAGCGGCGGGACAGAAGAGACCCAGTACTTC. Residues: CASSGGTEETQYF.

In its sample, this clone was seen once. The chain's CDR3 is CASSYSFSGSPGELFF. The CDR3 DNA is TGTGCCAGCAGTTACTCGTTTAGCGGGAGTCCCGGGGAGCTGTTTTTT. V is TRBV6-5 and J is TRBJ2-2; 9 positions match TRBD2. V lost 0 bases and J lost 6; bases outside the gene matches: 5. The CDR3 loop spans 16 amino acids. Germline V CDR1 and CDR2: MNHEY, SVGAGI.

The CDR3 region has the DNA TGCGCCAGCAGCTTGGCGGCGGGAGGGCCCGGCAATGAGCAGTTCTTC. This encodes CASSLAAGGPGNEQFF. V gene TRBV5-1 combines with J gene TRBJ2-1, with 9 bases identical to TRBD2. The ends lost 0 bases at V and 6 bases at J; junction bases unmatched: 7. Germline CDR1 reads SGHRS; CDR2 reads YFSETQ. The length of the CDR3 is 16 residues.

The CDR3 spells CASSLVTFSETQYF. In nucleotides, the CDR3 is TGCGCCAGCAGCTTGGTTACGTTTTCCGAGACCCAGTACTTC. V and J are TRBV5-1 and TRBJ2-5, with unresolved D. Trimming took off 0 bases at V and 5 bases at J, with 11 bases between the two ends. The V gene's germline CDR1 is SGHRS and CDR2 YFSETQ. The CDR3 totals 14 residues.

The rearrangement joins TRBV7-9 to TRBJ1-1, with D maybe TRBD1 (5 bases). V dropped 1 base and J dropped 8 bases, with 11 bases sitting between them. CDR1 SEHNR and CDR2 FQNEAQ come from the germline V gene (reference sequence). The CDR3 extends over 13 amino acids. CDR3 in amino acids: CASSLVAGGEAFF. DNA of the CDR3: TGTGCCAGCAGCTTAGTAGCGGGGGGAGAAGCTTTCTTT.

The CDR3 DNA reads as TGCGCCAGCAGCCTCGGACAGTACCAAGAGACCCAGTACTTC. Protein: CASSLGQYQETQYF. The gene calls are TRBV5-1 and TRBJ2-5; a possible D gene is TRBD1 (6 bases). Per germline, CDR1 SGHRS and CDR2 YFSETQ. The CDR3 consists of 14 residues. V lost 4 bases, J lost 0 bases, and 10 bases lay in between.

The chain carries TRBV18 and TRBJ2-7; possibly TRBD1 for D (6 bases). Trimming pared 6 bases from V and 4 bases from J, leaving 22 bases between. Germline V gene data show CDR1 as KGHSH and CDR2 as LQKENI. The CDR3 totals 16 residues. This CDR3 reads CASSGDTGKSLYEQYF. CDR3 in DNA: TGTGCCAGCTCTGGGGACACAGGGAAGTCGCTTTACGAGCAGTACTTC.

The chain recombines TRBV6-1 with TRBJ1-3; no clear D. Germline values: CDR1 MNHNS, CDR2 SASEGT. V gave up 3 bases and J gave up 3 bases, with 9 bases separating them. This CDR3 has 14 residues. CDR3 protein: CASSEGRGGNTIYF. The CDR3 nucleotides read TGTGCCAGCAGTGAGGGCCGGGGTGGAAACACCATATATTTT.

The chain has TRBV4-2 and TRBJ2-1; the D call may be TRBD1 or TRBD2 (6 bases each). V was trimmed by 8 bases and J by 7 bases, leaving 12 bases between them. The CDR3 covers 12 residues. Per the germline V gene, CDR1 is LGHNA and CDR2 is YNFKEQ. The CDR3 here is CASAGEVNEQFF. The CDR3 DNA reads TGTGCCAGCGCAGGGGAGGTGAATGAGCAGTTCTTC.

This clone is a singleton in its sample. This chain connects TRBV5-5 to TRBJ2-7; no clear D. The V gene lost 3 bases and the J gene lost 2 bases, with 3 bases spanning the gap. The CDR3 spans 11 residues. Germline V gives CDR1 SGHKS, CDR2 YYEKEE (reference sequence). The CDR3 protein is CASSWAYEQYF. CDR3 DNA sequence: TGTGCCAGCAGCTGGGCCTACGAGCAGTACTTC.

The chain recombines TRBV15 with TRBJ1-1; D gene ambiguous. Germline V gene sequence: CDR1 LNHNV, CDR2 YYDKDF (reference sequence). This CDR3 is 14 amino acids long. V dropped 3 bases and J dropped 1 base, with 9 bases sitting between them. CDR3 sequence: CATSRERGNTEAFF. The CDR3 DNA reads TGTGCCACCAGCAGGGAACGGGGGAACACTGAAGCTTTCTTT.

A note on this clone: Sequence at one end of the junction differs from germline and may be a read error. The chain links TRBV11-2 to TRBJ2-4; D unresolved. The length of the CDR3 is 14 residues. Per germline, CDR1 SGHAT and CDR2 FQNNGV. The DNA of the CDR3 is TGTGCCAGCAGCCTAGACCTAGCCAAAAACATTCAGTACTTC. Translation gives CASSLDLAKNIQYF.

The V and J genes are TRBV5-4 and TRBJ2-7, with 10 bases identical to TRBD2. The junction had 9 bases not matched to a gene; V was cut back by 3 bases and J by 3 bases. The CDR3 has 16 amino acids. Germline V gene sequence: CDR1 SGHNT, CDR2 YYREEE (reference sequence). The CDR3 coding sequence is TGTGCCAGCAGCTCCCCATACTCTAGCGGGAGCTACGAGCAGTACTTC. It is translated as CASSSPYSSGSYEQYF.

The CDR3 DNA reads as TGTGCCAGCATTCATCAAGAGACCCAGTACTTC. It is translated as CASIHQETQYF. The chain recombines TRBV28 with TRBJ2-5; D gene ambiguous. Per germline, CDR1 MDHEN and CDR2 SYDVKM. V dropped 7 bases and J dropped 2 bases, with 5 bases sitting between them. The CDR3 sequence is 11 residues long.

This sequence joins TRBV4-1 and TRBJ2-4; D not certain. This CDR3 spans 17 amino acids. Trimming shortened V by 0 bases and J by 0 bases, and 12 bases separated the two germline ends. Germline CDR1 reads MGHRA; CDR2 reads YSYEKL. CDR3 DNA sequence: TGCGCCAGCAGCCAAGATCCAGGATCTATAGCCAAAAACATTCAGTACTTC. Its translation: CASSQDPGSIAKNIQYF.